This entry concerns a single T cell receptor (beta chain). As processed by the authors: Amplification from reference gene primers served as the basis for estimated nucleated cell counts. The assay was immunoSEQ multiplex PCR, and TCRdb's table has in-frame clones only and misses some. From that table come the V and J calls and clone size; the DNA was used to work out D and trimming. The table includes more than 200,000 clones, about 89% detected once. The sample originates from a study of blood T cell repertoires in COVID-19. As for the study in general: COVID-19 samples collected from the United States, Italy and Spain covered acute and convalescent phases.

V was pared by 7 bases and J by 8 bases, with 23 bases between. This CDR3 comprises 15 residues. Per the germline V gene, CDR1 is LNHDA and CDR2 is SQIVND (reference sequence). What the recovered Cohort 3 donors had was two negative PCRs, clearance, or symptom resolution. The origin of this receptor is a woman between 25 and 40 years old who had recovered from COVID-19. The sample consisted of PBMCs or T cells enriched from blood (not recorded which). The rearrangement links TRBV19 to TRBJ1-2, with D maybe TRBD1 (5 bases). CDR3 loop: CASIAEEAAGKGYTF. The DNA of the CDR3 is TGTGCCAGTATCGCCGAAGAGGCGGCAGGGAAGGGCTACACCTTC.